Listed below are T cell receptor beta chains from one sample, sequenced in a study of human T cells and chemical hapten exposure. MiXCR, applied by TCRdb to the RACE reads, yields one record per CDR3 protein. The sample records over 85,000 distinct CDR3 sequences, 9.3% being singletons. The source material was whole blood, sampled in connection with sensitization to the hapten diphenylcyclopropenone (DPC). All receptors come from a woman in her thirties or forties with alopecia areata. Some clones in this sample may be carry-over from other donors' samples. The CDR3 runs from the conserved cysteine through the conserved F or W. The order of the fields is CDR3 protein, V gene, J gene, D gene. D genes are given only for firm matches.

cdr3_aa: CATSEGRTRPGGYTF; v_call: TRBV24-1; j_call: TRBJ1-2; d_call: .
cdr3_aa: CASSSTGGGNRAFF; v_call: TRBV6-5; j_call: TRBJ1-1; d_call: .
cdr3_aa: CASSPRRGTLTYEQYF; v_call: TRBV19; j_call: TRBJ2-7; d_call: .
cdr3_aa: CSATPWQKEQFF; v_call: TRBV20-1; j_call: TRBJ2-1; d_call: .
cdr3_aa: CASSVDSRNQPQHF; v_call: TRBV9; j_call: TRBJ1-5; d_call: .
cdr3_aa: CASSPQNRGAGGELFF; v_call: TRBV18; j_call: TRBJ2-2; d_call: TRBD1
cdr3_aa: CASSQEPGPYTEAFF; v_call: TRBV4-3; j_call: TRBJ1-1; d_call: .
cdr3_aa: CASSTGTDLYEQYF; v_call: TRBV5-4; j_call: TRBJ2-7; d_call: TRBD1
cdr3_aa: CASSPGQGRKFF; v_call: TRBV7-2; j_call: TRBJ2-1; d_call: TRBD1
cdr3_aa: CASSKSGLKGDNEQFF; v_call: TRBV28; j_call: TRBJ2-1; d_call: .
cdr3_aa: CSAELLSGVTGELFF; v_call: TRBV29-1; j_call: TRBJ2-2; d_call: .
cdr3_aa: CAAGGGNTGELFF; v_call: TRBV6-1; j_call: TRBJ2-2; d_call: .
cdr3_aa: CASSSGDKATQYF; v_call: TRBV6-2/TRBV6-3; j_call: TRBJ2-5; d_call: .
cdr3_aa: CSARVGTVGGELFF; v_call: TRBV20-1; j_call: TRBJ2-2; d_call: TRBD1
cdr3_aa: CASSQDWDHKPLHF; v_call: TRBV3-1; j_call: TRBJ1-6; d_call: .
cdr3_aa: CASSYKRTDTQYF; v_call: TRBV27; j_call: TRBJ2-3; d_call: .
cdr3_aa: CASSNPPAHYGYTF; v_call: TRBV19; j_call: TRBJ1-2; d_call: .